Following are 20 T cell receptor beta chains from one sample sequenced in a study of PD-1 blockade in classical Hodgkin lymphoma. The sample's time point: cycle 4 day 1 (C4D1), after less than 7 weeks of nivolumab. With no exception, relapse followed autologous stem cell transplantation in all patients, and brentuximab vedotin exposure varied. Sequenced by immunoSEQ multiplex PCR; TCRdb stores in-frame clones only, minus some. The sample lists tens of thousands of clones; roughly 87% were seen once. Material: peripheral blood mononuclear cells (PBMCs), obtained before the fourth cycle of nivolumab. All receptors come from a human donor with classical Hodgkin lymphoma.

The J gene is TRBJ2-3, the V gene TRBV11-2, with 7 positions matching TRBD1. The CDR3 runs to 16 residues. V lost 2 bases to trimming and J lost 7 bases; unmatched junction nucleotides: 12. Germline values: CDR1 SGHAT, CDR2 FQNNGV. The CDR3 loop reads CASSLTGTVLKYTQYF. CDR3 nucleotides: TGTGCCAGCAGCTTAACCGGGACAGTTCTTAAATATACGCAGTATTTT.

The chain links TRBV2 to TRBJ1-2; D not resolved. Looked up from germline, CDR1 is SNHLY and CDR2 is FYNNEI. Trimming shortened V by 7 bases and J by 4 bases, and 7 bases separated the two germline ends. The CDR3 is made up of 11 amino acids. This CDR3 reads CASTQSYGYTF. CDR3 sequence (DNA): TGTGCCAGCACTCAGTCCTATGGCTACACCTTC.

This chain joins TRBV5-1 and TRBJ2-5, with 7 bases lining up with TRBD1. V was pared by 4 bases and J by 5 bases, with 8 bases of the junction left unmatched. CDR3 length: 14 residues. CDR1 is SGHRS, CDR2 YFSETQ, per germline. The CDR3 spells CASSRMRGQETQYF. The CDR3 bases are TGCGCCAGCAGCCGAATGAGGGGGCAGGAGACCCAGTACTTC.

This clone has a single count. The gene calls are TRBV6-6 and TRBJ1-1; 11 bases map to TRBD1. The CDR3 loop spans 16 amino acids. Germline-derived CDR1 and CDR2 are MNHNY and SVGAGI (reference sequence). V shed 6 bases and J 1 base; nucleotides not matched to a gene: 7. The CDR3 loop is CASSGTGGVANTEAFF. In DNA form, the CDR3 reads TGTGCCAGCAGCGGGACAGGGGGTGTCGCGAACACTGAAGCTTTCTTT.

This chain connects TRBV6-6 to TRBJ2-7; 9 positions agree with TRBD2. The germline gives CDR1 MNHNY, CDR2 SVGAGI (reference sequence). Unmatched junction bases numbered 3, after V lost 2 bases and J lost 1 base. The CDR3 runs 15 residues. For the CDR3, the DNA is TGTGCCAGCAGTTACGGCGGGGGGGAGTCCTACGAGCAGTACTTC. This gives the protein CASSYGGGESYEQYF.

V is TRBV11-2 and J is TRBJ2-7; no clear D gene. This CDR3 contains 17 residues. The V gene's germline CDR1 is SGHAT and CDR2 FQNNGV. V lost 0 bases and J 2 bases, leaving 17 bases between the germline ends. The CDR3 protein is CASSLDQDRRAPYEQYF. The CDR3 DNA sequence: TGTGCCAGCAGCTTAGATCAGGATAGAAGGGCCCCCTACGAGCAGTACTTC.

The chain carries TRBV10-3 and TRBJ2-5, with D perhaps given as TRBD1 or TRBD2 (5 bases each). V was trimmed by 8 bases and J by 5 bases, leaving 18 bases between them. The CDR3 runs to 14 residues. In germline, CDR1 is ENHRY, CDR2 SYGVKD. This CDR3 is CAIGVGTQGETQYF. CDR3 sequence (DNA): TGTGCCATCGGGGTCGGGACCCAGGGCGAGACCCAGTACTTC.

This clone is a singleton in its sample. The rearrangement uses TRBV5-1 and TRBJ1-2, with D hard to call. The CDR3 covers 16 residues. Germline CDR1 and CDR2: SGHRS and YFSETQ. Trimming cost V 0 bases and J 4 bases, with 16 bases left between them. CDR3 region: CASSLGVGGSIYGYTF. In DNA form, the CDR3 reads TGCGCCAGCAGCTTGGGGGTCGGAGGGTCGATCTATGGCTACACCTTC.

The V gene is TRBV7-3, the J gene TRBJ2-2; D remains unclear. The CDR3 sequence is 13 residues long. Germline V gene sequence: CDR1 SGHTA, CDR2 FQGTGA. Trimming removed 5 bases at V and 7 bases at J, with 11 bases between. CDR3 amino acids: CASSRLVGGELFF. The CDR3 DNA reads TGTGCCAGCAGCCGTTTGGTAGGCGGGGAGCTGTTTTTT.

The gene calls are TRBV11-2 and TRBJ1-6, with D perhaps TRBD1 (5 bases). CDR1 and CDR2 from the germline V gene are SGHAT and FQNNGV. Trimming cost V 1 base and J 5 bases, with 21 bases left between them. The CDR3 extends over 19 amino acids. Here the CDR3 reads CASSLGLGGLGTDNSPLHF. The DNA of the CDR3 is TGTGCCAGCAGCTTAGGTCTTGGAGGGTTGGGGACTGATAATTCACCCCTCCACTTT. Combining the CDR3 with reference TRBV11-2 and TRBJ1-6 gives the whole variable domain EAGVAQSPRYKIIEKRQSVAFWCNPISGHATLYWYQQILGQGPKLLIQFQNNGVVDDSQLPKDRFSAERLKGVDSTLKIQPAKLEDSAVYLCASSLGLGGLGTDNSPLHFGNGTRLTVT.

The rearrangement links TRBV5-1 to TRBJ1-3; D is unresolved. The germline V gene encodes CDR1 SGHRS and CDR2 YFSETQ. The CDR3 has 14 amino acids. Deletions cut 2 bases from V and 0 bases from J, with 6 bases between. DNA for the CDR3: TGCGCCAGCAGCTTCCAGAGCTCTGGAAACACCATATATTTT. It specifies CASSFQSSGNTIYF.

This clone was detected a few times. The rearrangement links TRBV5-6 to TRBJ2-7; TRBD1 aligns across 9 bases. After removal of 4 bases from V and 4 bases from J, the junction contained 6 bases not matched to a gene. The CDR3 totals 14 residues. CDR1 is SGHDT and CDR2 is YYEEEE in the germline V gene. The CDR3 spells CASSLGTGRYEQYF. CDR3 DNA: TGTGCCAGCAGCCTGGGGACAGGGAGATACGAGCAGTACTTC.

The CDR3 here is CSVGLSYEQYF. CDR3 coding DNA: TGCAGCGTTGGTTTATCCTACGAGCAGTACTTC. V and J are TRBV29-1 and TRBJ2-7; D unresolved. There are 11 residues in the CDR3. Germline loops: CDR1 SQVTM, CDR2 ANQGSEA. Trimming removed 4 bases from V and 1 base from J, with 5 bases in between.

The rearrangement uses TRBV7-2 and TRBJ2-7, with 7 positions matching TRBD1. From germline, CDR1 is SGHTA and CDR2 FQGNSA. The CDR3 totals 14 residues. J gave up 2 bases and V 6 bases, and 7 bases lay outside the gene matches. This CDR3 is CASRGRQGAYEQYF. The CDR3 DNA reads TGTGCCAGCAGGGGAAGACAGGGCGCCTACGAGCAGTACTTC.

J is TRBJ1-2 and V is TRBV5-1, with 7 bases that match TRBD1. The V gene's germline CDR1 is SGHRS and CDR2 YFSETQ. CDR3 length: 12 amino acids. The J segment lost 3 bases and the V segment lost 4 bases, leaving 0 bases of the junction unmatched. The CDR3, as DNA: TGCGCCAGCAGCCAGGGGGACTATGGCTACACCTTC. As protein: CASSQGDYGYTF.

The chain employs TRBV7-9 and TRBJ1-3, with a tentative D call TRBD1 (5 bases). V was shortened by 4 bases and J by 4 bases, with 14 bases between the two germline ends. Germline assignment: CDR1 SEHNR and CDR2 FQNEAQ (reference sequence). The CDR3 is 15 amino acids. In DNA, the CDR3 is TGTGCCAGCAGCTCCCAGGCGGGGCTCGGAAACACCATATATTTT. It yields the protein CASSSQAGLGNTIYF.

The chain employs TRBV5-1 and TRBJ1-4, with D perhaps TRBD1 (5 bases). V was pared by 0 bases and J by 7 bases, with 10 bases between. The germline V gene has CDR1 SGHRS and CDR2 YFSETQ. The CDR3 sequence is 14 residues long. CDR3 protein: CASSLVGDREKLFF. The CDR3 nucleotides are TGCGCCAGCAGCTTGGTAGGGGATCGTGAAAAACTGTTTTTT.

V is TRBV5-1 and J is TRBJ2-2, with a possible D match to TRBD1 (6 bases). Trimming removed 4 bases at V and 0 bases at J, with 10 bases between. The CDR3 sequence is 15 residues long. Germline V gives CDR1 SGHRS, CDR2 YFSETQ. CDR3 nucleotide sequence: TGCGCCAGCAGCCCGGACAGCGCGAACACCGGGGAGCTGTTTTTT. It is translated as CASSPDSANTGELFF.

The CDR3 is CASSLTSGNNEQFF. The DNA of the CDR3 is TGTGCCAGCAGCTTAACTAGCGGGAACAATGAGCAGTTCTTC. J is TRBJ2-1 and V is TRBV7-9; 10 nucleotides align to TRBD2. The CDR3 covers 14 residues. Unmatched junction bases numbered 0, after V lost 2 bases and J lost 5 bases. Germline V lookup: CDR1 SEHNR, CDR2 FQNEAQ (reference sequence).

This chain links TRBV18 with TRBJ2-1; no clear D. Germline loops: CDR1 KGHSH, CDR2 LQKENI. The CDR3 length is 15 residues. V was clipped by 5 bases and J by 3 bases, with 14 bases between them. The CDR3 DNA sequence: TGTGCCAGCTCAGGTACCCTGCCAGACTACAATGAGCAGTTCTTC. As protein: CASSGTLPDYNEQFF.